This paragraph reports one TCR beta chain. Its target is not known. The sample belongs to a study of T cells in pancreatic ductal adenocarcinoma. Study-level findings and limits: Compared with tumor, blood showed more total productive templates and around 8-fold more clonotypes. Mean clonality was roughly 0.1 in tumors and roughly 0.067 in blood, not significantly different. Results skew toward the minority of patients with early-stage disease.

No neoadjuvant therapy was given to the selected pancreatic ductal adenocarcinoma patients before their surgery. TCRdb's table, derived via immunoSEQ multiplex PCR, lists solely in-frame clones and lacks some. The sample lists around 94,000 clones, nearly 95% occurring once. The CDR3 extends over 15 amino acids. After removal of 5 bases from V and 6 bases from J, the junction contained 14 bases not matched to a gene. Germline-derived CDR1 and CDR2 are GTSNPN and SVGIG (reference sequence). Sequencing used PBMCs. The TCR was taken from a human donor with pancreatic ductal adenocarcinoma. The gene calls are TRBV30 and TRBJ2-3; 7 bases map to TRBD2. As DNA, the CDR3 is TGTGCCTGGGCCTGGGGAGGGCCCTCAGTTGATACGCAGTATTTT. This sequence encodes CAWAWGGPSVDTQYF.